The sequence of this T cell receptor beta chain was determined in a study of blood T cell repertoires in COVID-19. Many counts were recorded for this clone. The germline V gene encodes CDR1 LNHDA and CDR2 SQIVND (reference sequence). The V gene end was trimmed by 7 bases and the J gene end by 7 bases; junction bases not matched to a gene: 7. The CDR3 totals 13 residues. Original processing notes: Estimation of nucleated cell counts relied on the amplification of reference gene primers. Generated by immunoSEQ multiplex PCR, the TCRdb table keeps only in-frame clones and is missing some. The DNA gave D and trimming, while V, J and clone size come from that table. The table has 350,000 to 550,000 clones, about 85% seen once.

The sequence derives from a woman under 30 with acute COVID-19. The sequencing sample was made of PBMCs or T cells enriched from blood (not recorded which). The chain is built from TRBV19 and TRBJ1-2, with TRBD1 matching over 9 bases. CDR3 residues: CASKGQGYGGYTF. In DNA, the CDR3 is TGTGCCAGTAAAGGACAGGGGTATGGTGGCTACACCTTC.